This T cell receptor (beta chain) was obtained from a study of T-cell reconstitution after alpha-beta-depleted transplantation in children. For TCRbeta, the library was prepared with unique molecular identifiers. One entry per CDR3 protein, called by TCRdb with MiXCR from the PCR reads. The table has some 640,000 distinct CDR3 sequences, about 15% seen once. Germline loops: CDR1 SGHTA, CDR2 FQGTGA. The CDR3 contains 14 residues. The J segment lost 2 bases and the V segment lost 5 bases, leaving 6 bases of the junction unmatched. J is TRBJ2-7 and V is TRBV7-3; 7 nucleotides align to TRBD2. Sequencing was performed on PBMCs from the stem cell graft donor, taken from the stem cell graft. The source is a human donor who donated a stem cell graft to a child with acute myeloid leukemia. The CDR3 is CASSEGGYAYEQYF. DNA of the CDR3: TGTGCCAGCAGCGAGGGAGGGTACGCCTACGAGCAGTACTTC.